A single sample is the source of the 8 T cell receptor beta chains below, sequenced in a study of OX40 agonist ivuxolimab in advanced cancers. The library was made by the immunoSEQ multiplex PCR assay. The source is immuneACCESS, and TCRdb retained only in-frame sequences with V and J called. Part of the clones is not carried over; for the studies checked, unresolved V genes explain less than half of this, and the remainder is unexplained. For this sample the table gives some 19,000 clones, of which over 65% were detected only once. Of the sample, about 15% is held by the ten largest clones. The specimen comprised CD4+ or CD8+ T cells sorted from blood, sampled in a trial of the OX40 agonist ivuxolimab. These receptors were collected from an adult with an advanced solid tumor such as melanoma, head and neck, liver or kidney cancer.

The chain couples TRBV18 to TRBJ2-6; D unclear. Trimming cost V 6 bases and J 3 bases, with 15 bases left between them. CDR3 length: 16 amino acids. CDR1 KGHSH and CDR2 LQKENI come from the germline V gene. CDR3 sequence (DNA): TGTGCCAGCTCCCTGGAAGGCTTGGATGGGGCCAACGTCCTGACTTTC. Translating it yields CASSLEGLDGANVLTF.

CDR3 protein: CASSHIETQYF. The CDR3 DNA reads TGTGCCAGCAGCCATATAGAGACCCAGTACTTC. This sequence joins TRBV6-5 and TRBJ2-5; D not resolved. Trimming left V 6 bases short and J 4 bases short, with 6 bases between. This CDR3 is built from 11 residues. CDR1 and CDR2 from the germline V gene are MNHEY and SVGAGI.

J is TRBJ2-4 and V is TRBV30; no clear D. Trimming removed 3 bases at V and 0 bases at J, with 21 bases between. The CDR3 sequence is 18 residues long. CDR1 is GTSNPN and CDR2 is SVGIG in the germline V gene (reference sequence). CDR3 sequence (DNA): TGTGCCTGGAGGGTCGGGTTCCTTGCGGCCTTAGCCAAAAACATTCAGTACTTC. Its protein is CAWRVGFLAALAKNIQYF.

The V and J genes are TRBV7-2 and TRBJ2-3; the D is unclear. The CDR3 runs 14 residues. The V gene lost 3 bases and the J gene lost 4 bases, with 11 bases spanning the gap. Germline assignment: CDR1 SGHTA and CDR2 FQGNSA. CDR3 nucleotides: TGTGCCAGCAGCTTCGTAGGGCCCTCAGATACGCAGTATTTT. Protein product: CASSFVGPSDTQYF.

The rearrangement links TRBV5-1 to TRBJ2-5, with D perhaps matching TRBD2 (5 bases). Germline-derived CDR1 and CDR2 are SGHRS and YFSETQ. V was shortened by 1 base and J by 5 bases, with 12 bases between the two germline ends. CDR3 length: 14 residues. CDR3 DNA: TGCGCCAGCAGCTTGATCTCCGGGGAGGAGACCCAGTACTTC. Translated: CASSLISGEETQYF.

This chain connects TRBV5-1 to TRBJ1-1, with TRBD1 matching over 8 bases. The CDR3 runs 14 residues. J gave up 1 base and V 4 bases, and 3 bases lay outside the gene matches. The V gene's germline CDR1 is SGHRS and CDR2 YFSETQ. CDR3 sequence reads: CASSVQGANTEAFF. The CDR3 nucleotides read TGCGCCAGCAGCGTGCAGGGGGCGAACACTGAAGCTTTCTTT.

The chain recombines TRBV11-3 with TRBJ1-5; D may be TRBD1 (5 bases). This CDR3 is 13 amino acids long. Germline V gene sequence: CDR1 SGHNT, CDR2 YENEEA. V lost 4 bases and J lost 5, with 9 bases in between. CDR3 protein: CASSYRTDQPQHF. CDR3 bases: TGTGCCAGCAGCTACAGGACGGATCAGCCCCAGCATTTT.

V gene TRBV2 combines with J gene TRBJ1-2; a weak D match, TRBD1 (6 bases). Germline CDR1 is SNHLY and CDR2 is FYNNEI. V was trimmed by 5 bases and J by 5 bases, leaving 12 bases between them. This CDR3 has 13 residues. Here the CDR3 reads CASSLNREYGYTF. The CDR3, as DNA: TGTGCCAGCAGTCTGAACAGGGAGTATGGCTACACCTTC.